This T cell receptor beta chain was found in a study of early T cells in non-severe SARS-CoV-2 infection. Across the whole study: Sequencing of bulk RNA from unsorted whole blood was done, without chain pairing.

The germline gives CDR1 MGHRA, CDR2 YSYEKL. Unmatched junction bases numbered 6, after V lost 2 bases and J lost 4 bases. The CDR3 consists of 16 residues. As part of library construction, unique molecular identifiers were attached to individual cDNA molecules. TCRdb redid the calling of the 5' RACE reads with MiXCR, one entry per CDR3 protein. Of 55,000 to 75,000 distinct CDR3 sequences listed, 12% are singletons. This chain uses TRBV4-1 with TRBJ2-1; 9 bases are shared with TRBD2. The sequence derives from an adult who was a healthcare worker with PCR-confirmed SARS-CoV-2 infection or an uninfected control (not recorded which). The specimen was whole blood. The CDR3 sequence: CASSQPGGRGYNEQFF. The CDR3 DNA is TGCGCCAGCAGCCAACCCGGCGGGAGGGGGTACAATGAGCAGTTCTTC.